Listed here is a single TCR beta chain. Its antigen is as yet unknown. The length of the CDR3 is 12 residues. V was clipped by 7 bases and J by 4 bases, with 14 bases between them. Germline CDR1 SQVTM, CDR2 ANQGSEA. The data belong to a study of tumor-infiltrating lymphocytes in localized non-small cell lung cancer. Study as a whole: Patients included smokers and never-smokers with various histologies, some sampled after neoadjuvant chemotherapy. Study-wide findings and caveats: No link was found between tumor T-cell fraction and recurrence-free survival.

TCRdb's table, derived via immunoSEQ multiplex PCR, lists solely in-frame clones and lacks some. The table shows tens of thousands of clones, with approximately 80% occurring only once. The chain links TRBV29-1 to TRBJ2-7; D may be TRBD1 or TRBD2 (7 bases each). The clonotype was recovered from a human donor with non-small cell lung cancer. The sequenced sample was lung tumor tissue. The CDR3 bases are TGCAGCGCGAACAGGGGAGGGTACGAGCAGTACTTC. Translation: CSANRGGYEQYF.